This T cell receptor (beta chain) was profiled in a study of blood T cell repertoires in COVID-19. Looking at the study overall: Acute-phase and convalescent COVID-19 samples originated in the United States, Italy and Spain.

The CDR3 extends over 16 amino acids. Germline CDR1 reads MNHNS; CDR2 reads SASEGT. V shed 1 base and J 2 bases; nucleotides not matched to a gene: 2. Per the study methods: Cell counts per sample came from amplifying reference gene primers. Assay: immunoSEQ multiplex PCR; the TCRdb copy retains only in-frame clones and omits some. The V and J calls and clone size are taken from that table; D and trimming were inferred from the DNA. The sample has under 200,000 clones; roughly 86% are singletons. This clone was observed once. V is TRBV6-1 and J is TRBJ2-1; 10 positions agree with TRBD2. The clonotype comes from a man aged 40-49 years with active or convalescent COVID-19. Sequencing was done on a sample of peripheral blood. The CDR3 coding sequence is TGTGCCAGCAGTGAAGTTAGCGGGGGGACCTACAATGAGCAGTTCTTC. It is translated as CASSEVSGGTYNEQFF.